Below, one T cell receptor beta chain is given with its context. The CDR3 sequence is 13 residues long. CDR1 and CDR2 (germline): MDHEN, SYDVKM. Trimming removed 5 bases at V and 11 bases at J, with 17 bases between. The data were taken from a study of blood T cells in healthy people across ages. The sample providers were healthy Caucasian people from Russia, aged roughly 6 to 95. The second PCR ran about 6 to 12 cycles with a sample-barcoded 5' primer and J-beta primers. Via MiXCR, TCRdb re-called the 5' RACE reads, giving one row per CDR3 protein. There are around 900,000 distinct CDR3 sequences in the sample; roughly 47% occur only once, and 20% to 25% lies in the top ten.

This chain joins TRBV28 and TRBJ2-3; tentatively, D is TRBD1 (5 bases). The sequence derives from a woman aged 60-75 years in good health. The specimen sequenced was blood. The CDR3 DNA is TGTGCCAGCAGTAAACTGAAGGGGTTAAGGCAGTATTTT. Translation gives CASSKLKGLRQYF.